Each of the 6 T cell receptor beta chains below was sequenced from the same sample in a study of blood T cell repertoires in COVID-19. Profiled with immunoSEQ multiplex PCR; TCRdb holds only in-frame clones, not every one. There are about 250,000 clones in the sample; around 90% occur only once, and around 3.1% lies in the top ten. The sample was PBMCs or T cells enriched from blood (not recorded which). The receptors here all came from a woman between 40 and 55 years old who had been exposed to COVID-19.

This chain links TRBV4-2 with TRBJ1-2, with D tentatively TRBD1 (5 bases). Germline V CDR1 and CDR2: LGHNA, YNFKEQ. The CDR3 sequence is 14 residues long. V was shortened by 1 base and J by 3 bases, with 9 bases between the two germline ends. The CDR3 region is CASSQGGADYGYTF. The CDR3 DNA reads TGTGCCAGCAGCCAAGGCGGGGCGGACTATGGCTACACCTTC.

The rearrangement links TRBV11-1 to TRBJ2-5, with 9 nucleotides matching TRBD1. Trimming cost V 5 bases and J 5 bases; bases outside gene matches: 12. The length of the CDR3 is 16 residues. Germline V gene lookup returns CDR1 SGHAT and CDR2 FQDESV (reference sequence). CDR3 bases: TGTGCCAGCAGCCCCCCGGGACAGGGCCTTAAGGAGACCCAGTACTTC. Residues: CASSPPGQGLKETQYF.

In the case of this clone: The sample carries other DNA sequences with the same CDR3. This CDR3 reads CASSRDRGNEQFF. CDR3 DNA: TGTGCCAGCAGCAGGGACAGGGGAAATGAGCAGTTCTTC. The chain couples TRBV5-4 to TRBJ2-1, with 10 bases identical to TRBD1. CDR1 and CDR2 from the germline V gene are SGHNT and YYREEE (reference sequence). CDR3 length: 13 residues. The V and J ends lost 4 bases and 7 bases, in that order; junction bases with no gene match: 2. Full variable domain (rest looked up from reference TRBV5-4 and TRBJ2-1): ETGVTQSPTHLIKTRGQQVTLRCSSQSGHNTVSWYQQALGQGPQFIFQYYREEENGRGNFPPRFSGLQFPNYSSELNVNALELDDSALYLCASSRDRGNEQFFGPGTRLTVL.

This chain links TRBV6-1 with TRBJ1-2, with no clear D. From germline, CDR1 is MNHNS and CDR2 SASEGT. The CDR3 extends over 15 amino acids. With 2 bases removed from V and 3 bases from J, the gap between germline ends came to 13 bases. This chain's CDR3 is CASSEQAGSYYGYTF. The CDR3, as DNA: TGTGCCAGCAGTGAACAAGCGGGCTCGTACTATGGCTACACCTTC.

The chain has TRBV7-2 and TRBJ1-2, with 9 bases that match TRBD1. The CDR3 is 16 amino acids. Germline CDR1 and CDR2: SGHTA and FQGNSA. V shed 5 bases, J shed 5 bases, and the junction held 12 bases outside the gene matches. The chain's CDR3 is CASSRLMGQGGYGYTF. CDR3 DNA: TGTGCCAGCAGCCGGCTGATGGGACAGGGAGGGTATGGCTACACCTTC.

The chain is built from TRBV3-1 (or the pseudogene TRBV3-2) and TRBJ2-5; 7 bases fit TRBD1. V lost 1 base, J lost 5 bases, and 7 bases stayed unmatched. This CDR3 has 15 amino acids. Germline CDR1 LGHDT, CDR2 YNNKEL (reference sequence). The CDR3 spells CASSQARGRSETQYF. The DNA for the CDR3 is TGTGCCAGCAGCCAAGCAAGGGGGCGAAGTGAGACCCAGTACTTC.